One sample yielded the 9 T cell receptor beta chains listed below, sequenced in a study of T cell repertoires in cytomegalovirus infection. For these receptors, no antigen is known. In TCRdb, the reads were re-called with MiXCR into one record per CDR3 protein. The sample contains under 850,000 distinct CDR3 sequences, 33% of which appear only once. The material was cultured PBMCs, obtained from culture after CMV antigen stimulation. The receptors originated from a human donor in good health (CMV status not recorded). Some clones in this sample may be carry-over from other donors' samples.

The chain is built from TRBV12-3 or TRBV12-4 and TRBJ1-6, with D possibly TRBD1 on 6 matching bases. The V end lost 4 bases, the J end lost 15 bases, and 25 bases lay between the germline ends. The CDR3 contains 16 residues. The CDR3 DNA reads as TGTGCCAGCAGTTGGGATTTTGGGGGGGCAGGACACGTCCTCCACTTT. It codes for CASSWDFGGAGHVLHF.

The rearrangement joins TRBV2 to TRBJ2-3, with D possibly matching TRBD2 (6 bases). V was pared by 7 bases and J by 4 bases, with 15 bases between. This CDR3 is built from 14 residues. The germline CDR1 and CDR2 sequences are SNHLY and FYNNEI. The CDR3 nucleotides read TGTGCCAGCAAGGGTCACGGGAGTGCAGATACGCAGTATTTT. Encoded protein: CASKGHGSADTQYF.

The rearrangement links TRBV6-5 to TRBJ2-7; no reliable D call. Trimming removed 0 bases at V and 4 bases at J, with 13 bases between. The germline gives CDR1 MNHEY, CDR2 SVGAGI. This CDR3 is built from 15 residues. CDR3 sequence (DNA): TGTGCCAGCAGTTACTCGTCAGCATTTCTGTACGAGCAGTACTTC. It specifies CASSYSSAFLYEQYF.

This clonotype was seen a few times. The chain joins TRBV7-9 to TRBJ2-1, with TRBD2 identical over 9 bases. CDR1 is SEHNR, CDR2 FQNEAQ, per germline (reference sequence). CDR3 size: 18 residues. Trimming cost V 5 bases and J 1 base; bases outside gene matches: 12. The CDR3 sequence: CASSEDLAGTPSYNEQFF. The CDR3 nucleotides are TGTGCCAGCAGCGAAGATCTAGCGGGGACCCCTTCCTACAATGAGCAGTTCTTC. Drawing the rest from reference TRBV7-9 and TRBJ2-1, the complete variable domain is DTGVSQNPRHKITKRGQNVTFRCDPISEHNRLYWYRQTLGQGPEFLTYFQNEAQLEKSRLLSDRFSAERPKGSFSTLEIQRTEQGDSAMYLCASSEDLAGTPSYNEQFFGPGTRLTVL.

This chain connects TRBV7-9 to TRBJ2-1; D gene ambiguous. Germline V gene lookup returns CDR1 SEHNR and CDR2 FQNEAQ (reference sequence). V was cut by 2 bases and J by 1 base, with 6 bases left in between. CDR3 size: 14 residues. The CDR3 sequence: CASSLFESYNEQFF. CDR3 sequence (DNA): TGTGCCAGCAGCTTATTTGAGTCCTACAATGAGCAGTTCTTC.

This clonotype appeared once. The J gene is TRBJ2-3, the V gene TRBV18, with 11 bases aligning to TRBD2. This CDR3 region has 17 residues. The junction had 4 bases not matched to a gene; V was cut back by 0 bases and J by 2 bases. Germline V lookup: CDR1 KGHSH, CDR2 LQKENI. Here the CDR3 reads CASSPPGTSGNTDTQYF. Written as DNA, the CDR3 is TGTGCCAGCTCACCACCCGGGACTAGCGGAAACACAGATACGCAGTATTTT.

This CDR3 is CASSLLAAIGAQYF. CDR3 in DNA: TGTGCCAGCAGTTTACTGGCAGCGATCGGGGCCCAGTACTTC. V and J are TRBV12-3 or TRBV12-4 and TRBJ2-5, with a possible D match to TRBD2 (5 bases). V gave up 2 bases and J gave up 9 bases, with 16 bases separating them. The CDR3 sequence is 14 residues long.

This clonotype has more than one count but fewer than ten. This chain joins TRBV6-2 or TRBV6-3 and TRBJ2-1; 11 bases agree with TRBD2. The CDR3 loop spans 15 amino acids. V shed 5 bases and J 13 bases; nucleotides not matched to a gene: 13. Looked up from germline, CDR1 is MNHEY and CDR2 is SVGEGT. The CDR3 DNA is TGTGCCAGCAGTAGAGGATCTAGCGGGGGGCGGCCTCAGTTCTTC. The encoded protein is CASSRGSSGGRPQFF.

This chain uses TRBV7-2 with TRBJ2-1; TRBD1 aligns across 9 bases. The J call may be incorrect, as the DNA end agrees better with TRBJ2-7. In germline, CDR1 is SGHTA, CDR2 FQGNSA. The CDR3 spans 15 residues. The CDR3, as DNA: TGTGCCAGCAGCAAAGGGACAGGGCTTGTAAATGAGCAGTACTTC. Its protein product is CASSKGTGLVNEQYF.